In its sample, the clone carrying this T cell receptor (beta chain) was seen once. Its specificity is unknown. The sample is drawn from a study of cytotoxic CD8 clonotypes in ibrutinib-treated CLL. Across the study: For this cohort, patients were some 12 relapsed/refractory and approximately 15 treatment-naive, while 17 were IGHV unmutated.

With V trimmed by 10 bases and J by 5 bases, 11 bases remained unmatched. The CDR3 length is 14 residues. Germline CDR1 reads MDHEN; CDR2 reads SYDVKM. TCRdb's table, derived via immunoSEQ multiplex PCR, lists solely in-frame clones and lacks some. The table lists approximately 97,000 clones, roughly four fifths of them singletons. Study results and limitations: Clonality grew at ibrutinib response; at progression, it decreased back toward baseline. Lymph node repertoires were not studied, and sampling times were unmatched.

About 2 micrograms of genomic DNA, which was extracted from cryopreserved PBMCs, served as the material used for the TCR beta libraries. Sequencing was performed on PBMCs, taken after 24 months of ibrutinib treatment. The chain carries TRBV28 and TRBJ1-2; 9 bases agree with TRBD1. The TCR sequence derives from a human donor with chronic lymphocytic leukemia. CDR3 sequence (DNA): TGTGCCACGTTACAGGGGGCAAATAGGTATGGCTACACCTTC. As protein: CATLQGANRYGYTF.